This TCR beta chain was retrieved from a study of a mutant IDH1 vaccine in newly diagnosed glioma. Study summary: Treated patients comprised 62.5% males and about 38% females, mean age about 38 years. Patients arrived already treated with radiotherapy, temozolomide, or both, most having had both.

With respect to this clone: The antigen remains unidentified.

Sequencing used immunoSEQ multiplex PCR; TCRdb keeps in-frame clones, though not all of them. This sample carries tens of thousands of clones, just under 90% of them seen once, and the ten largest clones take about 4.6%. Time point meaning: week 5, during vaccination. One vaccine dose held 300 ug of mutant IDH1 20-mer peptide and came with topical imiquimod. New astrocytomas of WHO grade 3 or 4 that were IDH1-mutant and ATRX-lost were found in the donors. Study results and caveats: The vaccine induced immune responses, and these occurred in over 90% of patients.

The TCR originated in a woman between 35 and 50 years old with glioma. Sequencing was performed on PBMCs, taken from a glioma patient whose treatment included an IDH1 peptide vaccine.

CDR3 protein: CASSLKGAYEQYF. CDR3 sequence (DNA): TGTGCCAGCAGCTTAAAAGGGGCCTACGAGCAGTACTTC. J is TRBJ2-7 and V is TRBV7-9; D is possibly TRBD1 (5 bases). Trimming left V 2 bases short and J 2 bases short, with 7 bases between. Germline CDR1 reads SEHNR; CDR2 reads FQNEAQ (reference sequence). The CDR3 spans 13 residues.